This T cell receptor (beta chain) was sequenced in a study of T cells after yellow fever vaccination. Background on the study: In the case of low-cell-number fractions, SMART-Seq v4 Ultra Low Input was used for preparation.

General observations from the study: Abundant clonotypes from the bulk population could have been carried over as contaminants into FACS-sorted repertoires.

Template-switching 5'RACE yielded the TCR cDNA; a universal primer site and UMIs were added in the process. TCRdb passed the 5' RACE reads through MiXCR, listing each CDR3 protein once. Of some 390,000 distinct CDR3 sequences detected, about 17% appear once; the ten largest clones hold 15% to 20%. Remarks on this clonotype: Antigen unknown.

CDR1 is MNHEY, CDR2 SVGEGT, per germline. The CDR3 has 14 amino acids. V dropped 4 bases and J dropped 3 bases, with 13 bases sitting between them. The V call is TRBV6-2 or TRBV6-3, the J call TRBJ2-7; TRBD1 is a possible D gene (5 bases). Sequencing was performed on PBMCs, taken before the yellow fever booster vaccination. The sequence was obtained from a man aged 18-30 years who received the YFV17D yellow fever vaccine. The CDR3 sequence: CASSSTLGVYEQYF. For the CDR3, the DNA is TGTGCCAGCAGTTCGACCCTAGGGGTCTACGAGCAGTACTTC.